Sequencing of this TCR beta chain was carried out in a study of follicular helper T cells after annual influenza vaccination. Profiling relied on immunoSEQ multiplex PCR, and the TCRdb table lists in-frame clones only, not all of them. Of about 14,000 clones in the sample, just under 85% were seen once. Regarding time point: 2014-2015 season, pre-vaccination. CDR3 length equals 16 residues. Germline V gene data show CDR1 as MNHEY and CDR2 as SMNVEV (reference sequence). The germline V and J ends were trimmed by 7 bases and 0 bases, with 13 bases remaining between them. The material sequenced was CXCR5- memory CD4+ T cells sorted from blood, taken on the day of influenza vaccination. The TCR comes from an adult who received the influenza vaccine. The rearrangement links TRBV27 to TRBJ2-6; D perhaps matches TRBD1 (5 bases). CDR3 residues: CASTLGAFSGANVLTF. DNA of the CDR3: TGTGCCAGCACCCTAGGGGCCTTCTCTGGGGCCAACGTCCTGACTTTC.